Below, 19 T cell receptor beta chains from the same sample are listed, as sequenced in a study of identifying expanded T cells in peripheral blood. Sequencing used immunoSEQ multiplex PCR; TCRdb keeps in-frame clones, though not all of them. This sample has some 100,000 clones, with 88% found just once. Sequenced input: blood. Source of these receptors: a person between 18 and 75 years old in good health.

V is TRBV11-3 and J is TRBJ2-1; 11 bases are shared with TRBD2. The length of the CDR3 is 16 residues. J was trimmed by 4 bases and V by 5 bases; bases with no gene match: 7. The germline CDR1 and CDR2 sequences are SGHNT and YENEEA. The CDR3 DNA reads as TGTGCCAGCAGCACATCCGGGACTAGCGGTTACAATGAGCAGTTCTTC. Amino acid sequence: CASSTSGTSGYNEQFF.

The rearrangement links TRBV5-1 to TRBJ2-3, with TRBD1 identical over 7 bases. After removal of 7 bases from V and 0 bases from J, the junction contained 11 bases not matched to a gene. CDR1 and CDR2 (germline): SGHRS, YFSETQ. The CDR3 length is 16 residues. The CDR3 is CASGTGASSSTDTQYF. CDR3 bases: TGCGCCAGCGGCACAGGGGCAAGCTCGAGCACAGATACGCAGTATTTT.

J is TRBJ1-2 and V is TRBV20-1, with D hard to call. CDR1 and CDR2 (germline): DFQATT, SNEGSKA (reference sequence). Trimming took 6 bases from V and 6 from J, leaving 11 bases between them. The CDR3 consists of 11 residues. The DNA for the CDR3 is TGCAGTGCCCTGAGGCGGGATGGCTACACCTTC. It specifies CSALRRDGYTF.

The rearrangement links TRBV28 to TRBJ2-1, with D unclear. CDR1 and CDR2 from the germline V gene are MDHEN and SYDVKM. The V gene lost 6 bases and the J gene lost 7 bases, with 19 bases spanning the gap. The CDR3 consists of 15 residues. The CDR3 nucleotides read TGTGCCAGCAGCTGGACCGTACTTAAGGAAAATGAGCAGTTCTTC. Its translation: CASSWTVLKENEQFF.

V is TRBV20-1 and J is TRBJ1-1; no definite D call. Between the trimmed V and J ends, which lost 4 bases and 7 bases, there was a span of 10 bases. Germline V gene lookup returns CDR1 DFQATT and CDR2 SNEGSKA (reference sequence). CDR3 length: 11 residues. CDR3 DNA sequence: TGCAGTGCTATCTACAGAGATGAAGCTTTCTTT. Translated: CSAIYRDEAFF.

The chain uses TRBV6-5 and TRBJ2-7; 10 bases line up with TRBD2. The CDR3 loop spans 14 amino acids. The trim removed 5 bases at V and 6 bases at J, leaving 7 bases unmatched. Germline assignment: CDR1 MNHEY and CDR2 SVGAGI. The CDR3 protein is CASSQGTSVGEQYF. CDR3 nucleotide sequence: TGTGCCAGCAGTCAGGGGACTAGCGTCGGCGAGCAGTACTTC.

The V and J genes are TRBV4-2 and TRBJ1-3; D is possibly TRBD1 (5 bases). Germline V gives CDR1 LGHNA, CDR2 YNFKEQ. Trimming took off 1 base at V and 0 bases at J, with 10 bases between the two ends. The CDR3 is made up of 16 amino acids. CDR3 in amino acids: CASSQVPGVSGNTIYF. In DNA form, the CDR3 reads TGTGCCAGCAGCCAAGTTCCGGGGGTCTCTGGAAACACCATATATTTT.

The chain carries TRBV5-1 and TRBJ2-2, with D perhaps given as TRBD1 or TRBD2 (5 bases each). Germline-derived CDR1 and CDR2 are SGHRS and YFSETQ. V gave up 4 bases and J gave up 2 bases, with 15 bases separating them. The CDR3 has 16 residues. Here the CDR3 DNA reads TGCGCCAGCAGCACGGGACGGAGGCCCAACACCGGGGAGCTGTTTTTT. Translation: CASSTGRRPNTGELFF.

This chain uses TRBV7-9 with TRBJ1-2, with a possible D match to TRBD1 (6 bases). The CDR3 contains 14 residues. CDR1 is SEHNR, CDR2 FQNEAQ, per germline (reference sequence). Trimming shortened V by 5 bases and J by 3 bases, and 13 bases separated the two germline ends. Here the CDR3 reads CASSPTTGYYGYTF. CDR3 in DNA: TGTGCCAGCAGCCCAACGACAGGCTACTATGGCTACACCTTC.

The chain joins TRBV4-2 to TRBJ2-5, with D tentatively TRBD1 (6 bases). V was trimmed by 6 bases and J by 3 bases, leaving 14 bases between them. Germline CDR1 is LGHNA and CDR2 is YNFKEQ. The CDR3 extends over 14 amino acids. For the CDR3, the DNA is TGTGCCAGCAGGACAACAGGGAGCGAAGAGACCCAGTACTTC. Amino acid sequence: CASRTTGSEETQYF.

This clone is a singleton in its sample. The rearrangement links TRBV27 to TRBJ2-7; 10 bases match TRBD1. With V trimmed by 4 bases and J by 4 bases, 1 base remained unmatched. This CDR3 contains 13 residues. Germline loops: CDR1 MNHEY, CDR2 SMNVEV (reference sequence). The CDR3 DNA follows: TGTGCCAGCAGTTGGGACAGGGGATACGAGCAGTACTTC. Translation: CASSWDRGYEQYF.

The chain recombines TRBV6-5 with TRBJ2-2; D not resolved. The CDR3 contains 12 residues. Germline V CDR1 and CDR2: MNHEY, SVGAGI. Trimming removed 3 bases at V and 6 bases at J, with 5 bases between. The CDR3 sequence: CASSYGSGELFF. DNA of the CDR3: TGTGCCAGCAGTTATGGGTCCGGGGAGCTGTTTTTT.

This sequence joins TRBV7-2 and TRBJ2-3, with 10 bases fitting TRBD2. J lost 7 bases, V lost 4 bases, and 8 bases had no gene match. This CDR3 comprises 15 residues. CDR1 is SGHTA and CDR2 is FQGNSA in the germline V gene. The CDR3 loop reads CASSSTSGALYTQYF. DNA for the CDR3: TGTGCCAGCAGCTCAACTAGCGGGGCTCTCTATACGCAGTATTTT. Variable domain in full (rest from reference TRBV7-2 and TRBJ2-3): GAGVSQSPSNKVTEKGKDVELRCDPISGHTALYWYRQSLGQGLEFLIYFQGNSAPDKSGLPSDRFSAERTGGSVSTLTIQRTQQEDSAVYLCASSSTSGALYTQYFGPGTRLTVL.

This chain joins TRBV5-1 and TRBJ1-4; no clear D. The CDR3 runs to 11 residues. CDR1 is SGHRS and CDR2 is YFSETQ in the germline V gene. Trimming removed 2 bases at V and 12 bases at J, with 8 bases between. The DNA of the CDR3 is TGCGCCAGCAGCTTCGATGGGGAACTGTTTTTT. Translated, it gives CASSFDGELFF.

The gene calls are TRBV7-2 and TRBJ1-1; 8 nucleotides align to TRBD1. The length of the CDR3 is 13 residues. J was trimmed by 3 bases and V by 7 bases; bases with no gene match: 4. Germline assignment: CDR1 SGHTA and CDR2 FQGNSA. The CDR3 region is CASTGQGDTEAFF. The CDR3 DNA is TGTGCCAGCACCGGACAGGGCGACACTGAAGCTTTCTTT.

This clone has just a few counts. Here the CDR3 reads CASSLYLNTEAFF. The CDR3 nucleotides read TGCGCCAGCAGCTTGTACCTGAACACTGAAGCTTTCTTT. V usage is TRBV5-1 and J usage is TRBJ1-1; no clear D gene. V was cut by 1 base and J by 0 bases, with 4 bases left in between. The CDR3 loop spans 13 amino acids. The V gene's germline CDR1 is SGHRS and CDR2 YFSETQ.

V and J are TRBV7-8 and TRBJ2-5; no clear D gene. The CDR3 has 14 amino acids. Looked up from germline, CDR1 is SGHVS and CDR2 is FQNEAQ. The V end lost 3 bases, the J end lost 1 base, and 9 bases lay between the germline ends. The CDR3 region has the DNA TGTGCCAGCAGCTTCGGCTGGGGCCAAGAGACCCAGTACTTC. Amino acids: CASSFGWGQETQYF.

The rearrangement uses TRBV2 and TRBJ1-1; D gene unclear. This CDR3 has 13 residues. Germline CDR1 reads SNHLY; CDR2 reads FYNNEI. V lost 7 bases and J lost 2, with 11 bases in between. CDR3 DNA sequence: TGTGCCAGCATGTGGGAGGGCAACACTGAAGCTTTCTTT. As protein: CASMWEGNTEAFF. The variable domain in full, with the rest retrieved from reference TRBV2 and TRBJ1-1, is EPEVTQTPSHQVTQMGQEVILRCVPISNHLYFYWYRQILGQKVEFLVSFYNNEISEKSEIFDDQFSVERPDGSNFTLKIRSTKLEDSAMYFCASMWEGNTEAFFGQGTRLTVV.

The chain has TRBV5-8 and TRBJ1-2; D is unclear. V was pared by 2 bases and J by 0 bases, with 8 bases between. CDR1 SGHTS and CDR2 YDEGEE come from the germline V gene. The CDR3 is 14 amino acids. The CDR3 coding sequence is TGTGCCAGCAGCTTCCCACCTACTAACTATGGCTACACCTTC. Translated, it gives CASSFPPTNYGYTF.